Presented here are 8 T cell receptor beta chains from one specimen sequenced in a study of T cells after yellow fever vaccination. Each CDR3 protein is one row after TCRdb ran MiXCR on the 5' RACE reads. The sample contains 610,000 or so distinct CDR3 sequences, about 12% of which appear only once. Here the sequenced sample was PBMCs, taken on the day of the yellow fever booster vaccination. The receptors shown here come from a young man who received the YFV17D yellow fever vaccine.

This clonotype was seen a handful of times. The V and J genes are TRBV6-5 and TRBJ2-5; 11 bases agree with TRBD1. Germline V CDR1 and CDR2: MNHEY, SVGAGI. Losses at the gene ends were 10 bases for V and 7 bases for J; bases not matched to a gene: 2. This CDR3 has 11 residues. The CDR3 protein is CAKGTGGTQYF. The CDR3 DNA reads TGTGCCAAGGGGACAGGGGGGACCCAGTACTTC.

J is TRBJ2-7 and V is TRBV12-3 or TRBV12-4; TRBD1 matches at 7 bases. J gave up 6 bases and V 4 bases, and 9 bases lay outside the gene matches. The CDR3 sequence is 14 residues long. The CDR3 loop reads CASSSNRGPLEQYF. The CDR3 DNA follows: TGTGCCAGCAGTTCCAACAGGGGCCCTCTCGAGCAGTACTTC.

CDR3 region: CSARDRVSEAFF. CDR3 nucleotides: TGCAGTGCTAGGGACAGGGTCTCTGAAGCTTTCTTT. The chain recombines TRBV20-1 with TRBJ1-1, with 8 bases identical to TRBD1. This CDR3 is built from 12 residues. CDR1 and CDR2 (germline): DFQATT, SNEGSKA (reference sequence). V gave up 3 bases and J gave up 6 bases; unmatched junction bases: 3.

V and J are TRBV28 and TRBJ2-7; D perhaps matches TRBD1 (5 bases). The CDR3 is 15 residues long. CDR1 and CDR2 from the germline V gene are MDHEN and SYDVKM. V was cut by 8 bases and J by 5 bases, with 22 bases left in between. The CDR3 coding sequence is TGTGCCAGCGCCTCCCACAAGGGGTTCCTCCACGAGCAGTACTTC. Protein product: CASASHKGFLHEQYF.

The chain joins TRBV7-9 to TRBJ2-7, with 10 positions matching TRBD2. The germline gives CDR1 SEHNR, CDR2 FQNEAQ (reference sequence). Trimming at V came to 1 base and at J to 6 bases, leaving 3 bases not matched to a gene. This CDR3 spans 14 amino acids. CDR3 loop: CASSLVGLAFEQYF. In nucleotides, the CDR3 is TGTGCCAGCAGCTTAGTGGGACTAGCGTTCGAGCAGTACTTC. The whole variable domain, filled in from reference TRBV7-9 and TRBJ2-7, reads DTGVSQNPRHKITKRGQNVTFRCDPISEHNRLYWYRQTLGQGPEFLTYFQNEAQLEKSRLLSDRFSAERPKGSFSTLEIQRTEQGDSAMYLCASSLVGLAFEQYFGPGTRLTVT.

This clonotype was counted a few times. The J gene is TRBJ2-5, the V gene TRBV11-3, with D hard to call. The CDR3 has 13 amino acids. V was trimmed by 3 bases and J by 5 bases, leaving 10 bases between them. From germline, CDR1 is SGHNT and CDR2 YENEEA. The CDR3 region has the DNA TGTGCCAGCAGCTTCAACCATGGGGAGACCCAGTACTTC. Its translation: CASSFNHGETQYF.

The chain is built from TRBV6-2 or TRBV6-3 and TRBJ2-3; D call uncertain. The germline gives CDR1 MNHEY, CDR2 SVGEGT. This CDR3 has 14 residues. V dropped 6 bases and J dropped 2 bases, with 12 bases sitting between them. CDR3 DNA: TGTGCCAGCAGCCTCGGGTTCGACACAGATACGCAGTATTTT. Amino acids: CASSLGFDTDTQYF.

In nucleotides, the CDR3 is TGCGCCAGCAGCTTGCACAGCAACAATGAGCAGTTCTTC. Translation: CASSLHSNNEQFF. The chain joins TRBV5-1 to TRBJ2-1; D ambiguous. Germline V gene data show CDR1 as SGHRS and CDR2 as YFSETQ. Deletions cut 1 base from V and 5 bases from J, with 7 bases between. The CDR3 contains 13 residues.